The clone carrying this TCR beta chain came up many times. Germline values: CDR1 SEHNR, CDR2 FQNEAQ (reference sequence). Trimming removed 3 bases from V and 4 bases from J, with 9 bases in between. The CDR3 spans 14 residues. Researchers used two-round multiplex PCR to amplify TCR beta CDR3 starting from genomic DNA. Round one of PCR was performed, and it used primers specific to each TRBV and TRBJ gene. Using its own MiXCR run on the multiplex PCR reads, TCRdb lists one record per CDR3 protein. The sample has under 75,000 distinct CDR3 sequences, more than 20% seen once. These data belong to a study of prognosis after radiotherapy for stage I lung cancer. Turning to the study itself: It was between early 2018 and 2019 that stage I non-small cell lung cancer patients were enrolled.

Every patient was node-negative on CT and PET/CT and lacked prior chemotherapy, radiotherapy or other malignancies. The sequence was obtained from a donor aged 50 or older with non-small cell lung cancer. The chain has TRBV7-9 and TRBJ1-4; D is perhaps TRBD1 (6 bases). The sequencing used PBMCs, collected before or after stereotactic body radiation therapy (not recorded which). The CDR3 reads CASSLTGVNEKLFF. The DNA of the CDR3 is TGTGCCAGCAGCTTGACAGGCGTTAATGAAAAACTGTTTTTT.